These T cell receptor beta chains were read from a single sample in a study of monozygotic twins with inflammatory bowel disease. Each CDR3 protein gets one entry in TCRdb, which reprocessed the 5' RACE reads and gives no DNA. In all, the sample yields around 380,000 distinct CDR3 sequences. The sequenced material came from blood. The origin of the receptors is a human donor with ulcerative colitis or Crohn's disease, or a healthy co-twin of an affected twin (not recorded which). Both conserved end residues are part of each CDR3. The order of the fields is CDR3 length, J gene, V gene, CDR3 protein.

>12|TRBJ1-6|TRBV12-3/TRBV12-4
CASSSSNSPLHF
>17|TRBJ2-1|TRBV12-3/TRBV12-4
CASSFPQSSGGSNEQFF
>14|TRBJ1-2|TRBV12-3/TRBV12-4
CASSLGETLGGYTF
>16|TRBJ2-4|TRBV20-1
CSARADGTGDRNIQYF
>18|TRBJ2-3|TRBV11-2
CASSLKGDSGRARNTQYF
>15|TRBJ2-7|TRBV5-1
CASSIAQGAPYEQYF
>14|TRBJ1-5|TRBV19
CAGRHSWSNQPQHF
>13|TRBJ2-2|TRBV14
CASATGSIGELFF
>16|TRBJ1-2|TRBV20-1
CSAGTGLDDFNYGYTF
>15|TRBJ1-5|TRBV5-5
CASSWGQGGNQPQHF
>16|TRBJ1-2|TRBV4-1
CASSQQERDMANGYTF
>15|TRBJ1-4|TRBV18
CASSREQGANEKLFF
>13|TRBJ1-1|TRBV15
CATSREREAGAFF
>12|TRBJ1-3|TRBV30
CVCGRTGNTIYF
>15|TRBJ2-7|TRBV3-1
CASSQVRHVLSEQYF
>12|TRBJ1-2|TRBV19
CASTTPGQGYTF
>16|TRBJ2-1|TRBV7-9
CASSLTSGSAYNEQFF
>13|TRBJ2-2|TRBV11-3
CASSPGQTGELFF
>15|TRBJ2-1|TRBV12-3/TRBV12-4
CASTLAGLPPNEQFF
>13|TRBJ1-2|TRBV6-2/TRBV6-3
CASRTQGSEGYTF
>13|TRBJ2-1|TRBV11-2
CATRSSNYNEQFF
>18|TRBJ1-3|TRBV11-1
CASSLGLAGERSGNTIYF
>15|TRBJ2-2|TRBV4-3
CASSQDRPITGELFF
>15|TRBJ2-1|TRBV6-2/TRBV6-3
CASSLNSGLYNEQFF
>17|TRBJ2-5|TRBV6-2/TRBV6-3
CASTLLFPTSEQETQYF
>18|TRBJ2-3|TRBV20-1
CSARDSGSGGGGTDTQYF
>15|TRBJ2-6|TRBV10-3
CAITKGGSGANVLTF
>16|TRBJ2-2|TRBV11-1
CASSRYRGTNTGELFF
>16|TRBJ2-3|TRBV29-1
CSVDGTSGSSTDTQYF
>12|TRBJ1-2|TRBV20-1
CSASWAGYGYTF
>15|TRBJ1-6|TRBV7-2
CASSLSWTANSPLHF
>13|TRBJ2-1|TRBV7-2
CASSPEEHNEQFF
>18|TRBJ2-7|TRBV20-1
CSARDPFRDTVRGNEQYF
>12|TRBJ2-3|TRBV6-5
CASRDNTDTQYF
>14|TRBJ2-7|TRBV9
CASSVARGSYEQYF
>15|TRBJ1-1|TRBV13
CASSLVGTKNTEAFF
>16|TRBJ1-2|TRBV7-9
CASSFPSSAGLYGYTF
>12|TRBJ2-7|TRBV14
CASSQRTYEQYF
>15|TRBJ2-1|TRBV9
CASSVGSGTGHEQFF
>16|TRBJ2-1|TRBV15
CATSSDIAGAYNEQFF
>15|TRBJ2-7|TRBV12-3/TRBV12-4
CASRVGASRAYEQYF
>13|TRBJ2-1|TRBV7-9
CASTSPNRNEQFF
>14|TRBJ1-5|TRBV7-2
CASSLEGWDQPQHF
>13|TRBJ2-5|TRBV10-3
CAISFGGGETQYF
>11|TRBJ1-2|TRBV7-2
CASSWDRGYTF
>15|TRBJ2-3|TRBV7-2
CASSSYHMGTDTQYF
>13|TRBJ2-1|TRBV2
CASNRGNYNEQFF
>15|TRBJ2-1|TRBV6-2/TRBV6-3
CASRADRRGYNEQFF
>15|TRBJ1-5|TRBV5-1
CASSPDGTFNQPQHF
>14|TRBJ1-2|TRBV12-3/TRBV12-4
CASNPTGGSDGYTF
>16|TRBJ2-3|TRBV7-8
CASSLGGGERTDTQYF
>15|TRBJ1-2|TRBV20-1
CSARPPGTDFDGYTF
>19|TRBJ2-1|TRBV4-1
CASSFRGLAGGGSYNEQFF
>12|TRBJ2-7|TRBV7-2
CASSFTWEEQYF
>14|TRBJ1-4|TRBV10-1
CASSLGVADEKLFF